This T cell receptor (beta chain) appears in the sequencing data of a study of T-cell reconstitution after alpha-beta-depleted transplantation in children. The study's findings and limits: Alpha-beta T cells about two months after transplant reportedly derived from several hundred expanded graft clones. By one year post-transplant, T-cell counts and diversity largely arose from T cells that were newly produced.

CDR1 is SGHRS, CDR2 YFSETQ, per germline. The ends lost 3 bases at V and 5 bases at J; junction bases unmatched: 5. CDR3 size: 16 residues. This clonotype has just a few counts. Its antigen is not identified. The TCRbeta library was prepared with unique molecular identifiers. TCRdb re-called the PCR reads with MiXCR, one entry per CDR3 protein. The profile shows about 290,000 distinct CDR3 sequences, roughly 7.8% of them singletons. The chain is built from TRBV5-1 and TRBJ2-5; 15 bases are a match to TRBD2. The TCR originated in a female patient aged 2-9 years who had a stem cell transplant for Fanconi anemia, so the T cells may come from the graft donor. The source material was peripheral blood, sampled 360 days after TCRalphabeta/CD19-depleted stem cell transplant. CDR3 region: CASSWTSGGARETQYF. The CDR3 bases are TGCGCCAGCAGCTGGACTAGCGGGGGGGCCAGGGAGACCCAGTACTTC.